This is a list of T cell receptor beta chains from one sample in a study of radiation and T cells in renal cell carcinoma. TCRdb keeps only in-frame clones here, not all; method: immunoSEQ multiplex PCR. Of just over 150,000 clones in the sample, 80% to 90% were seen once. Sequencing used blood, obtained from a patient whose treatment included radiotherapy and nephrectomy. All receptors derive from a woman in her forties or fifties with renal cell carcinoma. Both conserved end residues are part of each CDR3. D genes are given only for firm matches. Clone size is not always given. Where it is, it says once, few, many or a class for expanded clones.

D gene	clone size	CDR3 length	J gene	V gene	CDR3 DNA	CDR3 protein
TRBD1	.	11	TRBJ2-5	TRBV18	TGTGCCAGCTCAGACAGGGGGTCCCAGTACTTC	CASSDRGSQYF
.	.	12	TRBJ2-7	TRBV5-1	TGCGCCAGCAGCTGGGACACGTACGAGCAGTACTTC	CASSWDTYEQYF
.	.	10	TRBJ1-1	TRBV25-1	TGTGCCAGCAGTGGATCCGGACTGACATTT	CASSGSGLTF
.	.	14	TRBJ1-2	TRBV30	TGTGCCTGGAGCCGGACAGTAGCTAACTATGGCTACACCTTC	CAWSRTVANYGYTF
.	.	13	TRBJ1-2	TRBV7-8	TGTGCCAGCAGCTTAGATACAGACTATGGCTACACCTTC	CASSLDTDYGYTF
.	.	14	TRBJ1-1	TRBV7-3	TGTGCCAGCAGCTCCCTGGGAGCAAACACTGAAGCTTTCTTT	CASSSLGANTEAFF
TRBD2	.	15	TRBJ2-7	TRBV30	TGTGCCTGGAGTGCATTCGGGACTACCAACTACGAGCAGTACTTC	CAWSAFGTTNYEQYF
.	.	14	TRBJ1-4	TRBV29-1	TGCAGCGTTGGGCTCGGGGGTACTAATGAAAAACTGTTTTTT	CSVGLGGTNEKLFF
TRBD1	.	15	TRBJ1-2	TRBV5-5	TGTGCCAGCAGCTTGGAAGGGGGCCAAAACTATGGCTACACCTTC	CASSLEGGQNYGYTF
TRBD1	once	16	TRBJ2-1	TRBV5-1	TGCGCCAGCAGCTTGATCCCGGGACAGTCATCGGATGAGCAGTTCTTC	CASSLIPGQSSDEQFF
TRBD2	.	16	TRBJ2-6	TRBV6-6	TGTGCCAGCAGTTTTACTAGCGGGGCTGGGGCCAACGTCCTGACTTTC	CASSFTSGAGANVLTF
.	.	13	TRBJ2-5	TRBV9	TGTGCCGCTTACCGGGACCGGGAAGAGACCCAGTACTTC	CAAYRDREETQYF
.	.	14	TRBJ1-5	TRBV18	TGTGCCAGCTCACAAGGGGCAGACAATCAGCCCCAGCATTTT	CASSQGADNQPQHF
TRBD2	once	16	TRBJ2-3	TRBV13	TGTGCCAGCAGTCCTAGCGGGGCTCTCTACACAGATACGCAGTATTTT	CASSPSGALYTDTQYF
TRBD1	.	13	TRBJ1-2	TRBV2	TGTGCCAGCCGATGGGGGGACAGCTATGGCTACACCTTC	CASRWGDSYGYTF
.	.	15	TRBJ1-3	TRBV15	TGTGCCACCAGCAGAGATAGGAGTACTGGAAACACCATATATTTT	CATSRDRSTGNTIYF
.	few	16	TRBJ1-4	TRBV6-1	TGTGCCAGCAGTGAAGCGGGGGGGGCAGGTAATGAAAAACTGTTTTTT	CASSEAGGAGNEKLFF
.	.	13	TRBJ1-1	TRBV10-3	TGTGCCATCCTAGAGGGAAGTGGCACTGAAGCTTTCTTT	CAILEGSGTEAFF
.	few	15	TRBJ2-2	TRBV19	TGTGCCAGTAGTGGGGCCGTGGGTACCACCGGGGAGCTGTTTTTT	CASSGAVGTTGELFF
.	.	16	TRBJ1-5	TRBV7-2	TGTGCCAGCAGCCTCTGGGGGGGGTCGGGGAATCAGCCCCAGCATTTT	CASSLWGGSGNQPQHF
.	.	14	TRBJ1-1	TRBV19	TGTGCCAGTAGTATAGTACCGGTGAACACTGAAGCTTTCTTT	CASSIVPVNTEAFF
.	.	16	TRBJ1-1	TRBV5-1	TGCGCCAGCAGCTACTTCTTGAACAGGTTGAACACTGAAGCTTTCTTT	CASSYFLNRLNTEAFF
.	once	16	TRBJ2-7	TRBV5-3	TGTGCCAGAAGCTTGGGACCGGGACGACCCACCTACGAGCAGTACTTC	CARSLGPGRPTYEQYF
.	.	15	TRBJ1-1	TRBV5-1	TGCGCCAGCAGCCACCCCGGGGGGCGAAGCACTGAAGCTTTCTTT	CASSHPGGRSTEAFF
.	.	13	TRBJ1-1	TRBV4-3	TGCGCCAGCAGCCGGGACGGCAACACTGAAGCTTTCTTT	CASSRDGNTEAFF
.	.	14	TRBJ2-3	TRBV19	TGTGCCAGTTGTTTCGGGCCCAGCACAGATACGCAGTATTTT	CASCFGPSTDTQYF
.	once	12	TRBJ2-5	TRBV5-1	TGCGCCAGCAGCTGGGGGAGTGAGACCCAGTACTTC	CASSWGSETQYF
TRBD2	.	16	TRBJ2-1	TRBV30	TGTGCCTGGAGTGGTAGCGGGGGGCCTCGCTACAATGAGCAGTTCTTC	CAWSGSGGPRYNEQFF
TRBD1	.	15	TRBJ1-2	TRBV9	TGTGCCAGCAGCGCTAGCCTACAGGGGAACTATGGCTACACCTTC	CASSASLQGNYGYTF
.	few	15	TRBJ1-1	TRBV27	TGTGCCAGCAGTTGGGTAGCGTTAAGGGACACTGAAGCTTTCTTT	CASSWVALRDTEAFF
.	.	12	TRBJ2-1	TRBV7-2	TGTGCCAGCAGCTTAGTGGGACTGCAGCAGTTCTTC	CASSLVGLQQFF
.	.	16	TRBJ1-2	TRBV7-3	TGTGCCAGCAGCCCGGCCGGGAAAATGGGGAGTTATGGCTACACCTTC	CASSPAGKMGSYGYTF
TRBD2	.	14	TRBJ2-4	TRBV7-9	TGTGCCAGCAGCTTAAGCGGGGGGCGAGACATTCAGTACTTC	CASSLSGGRDIQYF
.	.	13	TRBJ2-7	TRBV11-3	TGTGCCAGCAGCTTAGTAGCCTTGGGGGAGCAGTACTTC	CASSLVALGEQYF
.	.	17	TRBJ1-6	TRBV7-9	TGTGCCAGCAGCTTCTACACCGGGAGCTCCTATAATTCACCCCTCCACTTT	CASSFYTGSSYNSPLHF
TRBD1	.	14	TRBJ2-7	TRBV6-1	TGTGCCAGTGGCCAGGGACAGGGCCCTTGGGAGCAGTACTTC	CASGQGQGPWEQYF
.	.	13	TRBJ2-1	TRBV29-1	TGCAGCGCTGAACACGAAACCTACAATGAGCAGTTCTTC	CSAEHETYNEQFF
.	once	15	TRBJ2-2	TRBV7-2	TGTGCCAGCAGCTTCGGGGTGTCGAACACCGGGGAGCTGTTTTTT	CASSFGVSNTGELFF
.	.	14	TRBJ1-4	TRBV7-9	TGTGCCAGCAGCTTAGAGACCCTAGGAGGAAAACTGTTTTTT	CASSLETLGGKLFF
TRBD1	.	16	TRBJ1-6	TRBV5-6	TGTGCCAGCAGCTTGTTCGAGACAGGGGGGTCGCCACCCCTCCACTTT	CASSLFETGGSPPLHF
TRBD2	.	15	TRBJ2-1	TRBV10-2	TGCGCCAGCAGTGAGTGGCTAGCGGGGCGGAATGAGCAGTTCTTC	CASSEWLAGRNEQFF
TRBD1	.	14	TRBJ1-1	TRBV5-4	TGTGCCAGCAGCCACTGGACAGGCGGCACTGAAGCTTTCTTT	CASSHWTGGTEAFF
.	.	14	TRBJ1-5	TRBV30	TGTGCCTGGAGTGAAGGGAATAGCAATCAGCCCCAGCATTTT	CAWSEGNSNQPQHF
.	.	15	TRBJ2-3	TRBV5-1	TGCGCCAGCAGCTTGACGGGGGTTTTCACAGATACGCAGTATTTT	CASSLTGVFTDTQYF
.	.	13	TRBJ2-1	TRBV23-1	TGCGCCAGCAGTCAATATTGGGGTACGGAGCAGTTCTTC	CASSQYWGTEQFF
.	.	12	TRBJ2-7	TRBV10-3	TGTGCCATCAGTCGAACCGGCTACGAGCAGTACTTC	CAISRTGYEQYF
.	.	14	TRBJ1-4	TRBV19	TGTGCCAGTAGAGAACAGGAAGCTAATGAAAAACTGTTTTTT	CASREQEANEKLFF
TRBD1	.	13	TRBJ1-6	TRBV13	TGTGCCAGCACTTCGACAGGGCCCTCCCCCCTCCACTTT	CASTSTGPSPLHF
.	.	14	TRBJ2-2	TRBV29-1	TGCAGCGTTGGCGGGCGGACGAACACCGGGGAGCTGTTTTTT	CSVGGRTNTGELFF
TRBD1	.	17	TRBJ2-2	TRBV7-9	TGTGCCAGCAGCTTAGGCACCCGACAGGGAAACACCGGGGAGCTGTTTTTT	CASSLGTRQGNTGELFF
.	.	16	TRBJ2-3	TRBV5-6	TGTGCCAGCAGCCCGTTGGTCACGGGGAGCACAGATACGCAGTATTTT	CASSPLVTGSTDTQYF